This TCR beta chain was sequenced in a study of read filtering for tumor transcriptome and immune sequencing. The overall study: Patients were 17 male and some 15 female, mean age 65.9 years, range about 45 to 85. Per sample, TCR-region reads ranged about 4 to 10.27 million by IR-seq, about 80 to 1,400 by RNA-seq.

Findings and caveats of the study: This fraction held mixed bone marrow immune cells after CD138-negative sorting.

The CDR3 is 15 amino acids. V lost 4 bases and J lost 0, with 11 bases in between. Germline V gene data show CDR1 as SGHRS and CDR2 as YFSETQ. This clonotype occurred many times. The antigen is unknown. The library was built from about 400 ng RNA with molecular barcoded adaptors for alpha/delta and beta/gamma chains. In TCRdb, the reads were re-called with MiXCR into one record per CDR3 protein. Of 25,000 to 35,000 distinct CDR3 sequences listed, under 20% are singletons. This TCR was recovered from a donor over 35 with multiple myeloma. The genes are TRBV5-1 and TRBJ2-1, with a weak D call TRBD2 (5 bases). The sample was a population of CD138-negative cells sorted from bone marrow. CDR3 in amino acids: CASSRVGSSYNEQFF. CDR3 DNA: TGCGCCAGCAGCCGGGTGGGGAGCTCCTACAATGAGCAGTTCTTC.